The TCR beta chain under discussion was sequenced for a study of monozygotic twins with inflammatory bowel disease. Findings and caveats of the study: Treatment differences in immunosuppression may have added variability to the repertoires of patients. A single strong clonotype or signal linked to IBD was not supported.

CDR1 and CDR2 (germline): SEHNR, FQNEAQ (reference sequence). The CDR3 is 13 residues long. In regard to this clonotype: No antigen is known for it.

TCRdb reprocessed the 5' RACE reads, with one entry per CDR3 protein and no DNA. The sample shows about 380,000 distinct CDR3 sequences, and 2.6% sits with its ten largest clones. The receptor was isolated from a human donor with ulcerative colitis or Crohn's disease, or a healthy co-twin of an affected twin (not recorded which). Sequencing was done on a sample of blood. The V gene is TRBV7-9, the J gene TRBJ2-5. The chain's CDR3 is CASSRTFGETQYF.